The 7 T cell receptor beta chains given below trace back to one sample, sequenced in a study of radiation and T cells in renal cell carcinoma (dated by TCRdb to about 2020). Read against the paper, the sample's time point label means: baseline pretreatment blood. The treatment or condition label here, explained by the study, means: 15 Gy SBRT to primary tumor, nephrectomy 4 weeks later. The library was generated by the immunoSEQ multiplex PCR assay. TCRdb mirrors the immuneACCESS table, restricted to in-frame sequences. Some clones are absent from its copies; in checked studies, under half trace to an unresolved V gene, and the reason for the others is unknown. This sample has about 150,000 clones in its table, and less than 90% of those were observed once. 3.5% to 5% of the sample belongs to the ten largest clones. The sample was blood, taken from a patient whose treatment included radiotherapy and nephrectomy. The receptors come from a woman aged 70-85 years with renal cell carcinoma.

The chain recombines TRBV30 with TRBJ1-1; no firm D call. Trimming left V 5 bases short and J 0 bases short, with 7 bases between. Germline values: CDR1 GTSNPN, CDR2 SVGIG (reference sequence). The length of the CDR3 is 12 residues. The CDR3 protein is CAWYFMNTEAFF. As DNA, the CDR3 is TGTGCCTGGTACTTCATGAACACTGAAGCTTTCTTT.

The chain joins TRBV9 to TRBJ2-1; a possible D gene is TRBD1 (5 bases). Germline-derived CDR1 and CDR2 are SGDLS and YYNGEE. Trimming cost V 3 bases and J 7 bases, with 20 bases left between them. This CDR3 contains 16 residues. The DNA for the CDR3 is TGTGCCAGCAGCGAAGGACAAGGTAGGGTAGGAAATGAGCAGTTCTTC. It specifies CASSEGQGRVGNEQFF.

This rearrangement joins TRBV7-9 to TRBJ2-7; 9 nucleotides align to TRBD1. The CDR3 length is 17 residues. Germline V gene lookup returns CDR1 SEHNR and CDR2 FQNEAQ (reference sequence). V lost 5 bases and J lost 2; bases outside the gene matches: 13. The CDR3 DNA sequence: TGTGCCAGCAGCGGGCCGCGAACAGGGGGCTCCCCCTACGAGCAGTACTTC. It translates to CASSGPRTGGSPYEQYF. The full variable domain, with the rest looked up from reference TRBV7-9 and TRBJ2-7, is DTGVSQNPRHKITKRGQNVTFRCDPISEHNRLYWYRQTLGQGPEFLTYFQNEAQLEKSRLLSDRFSAERPKGSFSTLEIQRTEQGDSAMYLCASSGPRTGGSPYEQYFGPGTRLTVT.

CDR3 region: CASSQDVGYQPQHF. The CDR3 DNA follows: TGCGCCAGCAGCCAAGACGTGGGTTATCAGCCCCAGCATTTT. V usage is TRBV4-3 and J usage is TRBJ1-5; D unresolved. This CDR3 comprises 14 residues. Germline assignment: CDR1 LGHNA and CDR2 YSLEER. Trimming pared 0 bases from V and 5 bases from J, leaving 8 bases between.

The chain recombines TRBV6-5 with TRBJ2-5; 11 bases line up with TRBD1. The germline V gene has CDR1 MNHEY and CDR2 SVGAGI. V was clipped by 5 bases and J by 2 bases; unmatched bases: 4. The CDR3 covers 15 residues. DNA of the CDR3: TGTGCCAGCAGTCAGGACAGGGGGCGTCAAGAGACCCAGTACTTC. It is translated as CASSQDRGRQETQYF.

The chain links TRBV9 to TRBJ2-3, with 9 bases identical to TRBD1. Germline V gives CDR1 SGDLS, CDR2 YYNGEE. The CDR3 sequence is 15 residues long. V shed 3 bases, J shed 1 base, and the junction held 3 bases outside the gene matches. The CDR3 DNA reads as TGTGCCAGCAGCGAACAGGGGGCACGCACAGATACGCAGTATTTT. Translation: CASSEQGARTDTQYF.

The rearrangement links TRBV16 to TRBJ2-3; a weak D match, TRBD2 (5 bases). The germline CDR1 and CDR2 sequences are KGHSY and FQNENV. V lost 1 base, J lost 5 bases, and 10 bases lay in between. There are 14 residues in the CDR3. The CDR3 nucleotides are TGTGCCAGCAGCCAATTACGGGGATTAGATACGCAGTATTTT. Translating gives CASSQLRGLDTQYF.